This T cell receptor (beta chain) was sequenced in a study of brain T cells in children with intractable seizures. Trimming stripped 1 base from V and 1 base from J, with 8 bases between. The CDR3 covers 15 residues. Germline V CDR1 and CDR2: MGHRA, YSYEKL. TCRdb's copy holds only in-frame clones and misses some; the assay was immunoSEQ multiplex PCR. The sample shows hundreds of thousands of clones, about 93% of them seen only once. This sample's time point: blood from clinic visit 5 months post-surgery; TSC patient then seizure free. Only cases whose brain tissue showed the highest T cell transcript signatures were sequenced.

The clonotype originates from a boy younger than two with tuberous sclerosis and intractable seizures. This chain joins TRBV4-1 and TRBJ1-5, with D possibly TRBD1 on 6 matching bases. The starting material was peripheral blood, obtained approximately 5 months after surgery. As DNA, the CDR3 is TGCGCCAGCAGCCAAGGTACAGGGAGCAATCAGCCCCAGCATTTT. Translating it yields CASSQGTGSNQPQHF.